This is a list of T cell receptor beta chains from one sample in a study of blood T cell repertoires in COVID-19. Profiling relied on immunoSEQ multiplex PCR, and the TCRdb table lists in-frame clones only, not all of them. The sample has over 100,000 clones, 80% to 90% seen once. The sample was peripheral blood. These receptors were collected from a woman at least 80 years old with active or convalescent COVID-19. CDR3s include the opening cysteine and the closing phenylalanine or tryptophan. A D gene is named only where the DNA matches it firmly. Only some rows state a clone size, as once, few, many or a class for expanded clones.

.,.,TRBV4-1,TRBJ1-1,CASSQDPGKTEAFF,TGCGCCAGCAGCCAAGATCCAGGGAAGACTGAAGCTTTCTTT
.,once,TRBV18,TRBJ1-3,CASSPGTLASGNTIYF,TGTGCCAGCTCACCAGGGACTTTAGCCTCTGGAAACACCATATATTTT
TRBD2,.,TRBV28,TRBJ2-1,CASRPGGRHEQFF,TGTGCCAGCCGCCCAGGCGGGAGGCATGAGCAGTTCTTC
.,.,TRBV28,TRBJ2-7,CASIPSGSTYEQYF,TGTGCCAGCATCCCCTCAGGGTCAACCTACGAGCAGTACTTC
.,.,TRBV7-8,TRBJ2-7,CASSLGYEIPYEQYF,TGTGCCAGCAGCTTAGGTTACGAGATTCCCTACGAGCAGTACTTC
.,.,TRBV5-4,TRBJ2-6,CASSPTRGVAGANVLTF,TGTGCCAGCAGCCCCACAAGGGGTGTTGCAGGGGCCAACGTCCTGACTTTC
TRBD1,.,TRBV7-2,TRBJ1-2,CASSLGTGPIYGYTF,TGTGCCAGCAGCTTAGGGACAGGACCAATTTATGGCTACACCTTC
.,.,TRBV29-1,TRBJ1-2,CSVLEGGIYGYTF,TGCAGCGTCCTCGAGGGAGGGATCTATGGCTACACCTTC
TRBD2,few,TRBV28,TRBJ2-3,CASSSLGLAGGGSTDTQYF,TGTGCCAGCAGTTCCCTTGGATTAGCGGGAGGTGGGTCCACAGATACGCAGTATTTT
.,.,TRBV15,TRBJ2-2,CATSPLSGELFF,TGTGCCACCAGTCCCCTGTCCGGGGAGCTGTTTTTT
TRBD1,.,TRBV28,TRBJ1-1,CASSFNRDRGNTEAFF,TGTGCCAGCAGCTTTAATCGGGACAGGGGGAACACTGAAGCTTTCTTT
.,.,TRBV28,TRBJ2-7,CASRLGFDYYEQYF,TGTGCCAGCAGACTAGGGTTCGATTACTACGAGCAGTACTTC
.,.,TRBV28,TRBJ1-1,CASSLEGQLNTEAFF,TGTGCCAGCAGTTTGGAGGGTCAGTTGAACACTGAAGCTTTCTTT
.,.,TRBV3-1/TRBV3-2,TRBJ2-7,CASSQDRPSGSYEQYF,TGTGCCAGCAGCCAAGATCGGCCCAGCGGATCCTACGAGCAGTACTTC
.,once,TRBV19,TRBJ1-4,CASKRWSLSYATNEKLFF,TGTGCCAGTAAGAGATGGAGTCTCAGCTACGCAACTAATGAAAAACTGTTTTTT
.,.,TRBV2,TRBJ1-1,CASRGGRVNTEAFF,TGTGCCAGCAGGGGTGGCAGGGTGAACACTGAAGCTTTCTTT
TRBD2,few,TRBV2,TRBJ2-1,CASLAGGYNEQFF,TGTGCCAGCCTAGCGGGAGGTTACAATGAGCAGTTCTTC
TRBD1,.,TRBV7-6,TRBJ2-2,CASSSTGAPGTGELFF,TGTGCCAGCAGCTCAACAGGGGCCCCGGGGACCGGGGAGCTGTTTTTT
TRBD2,.,TRBV19,TRBJ2-1,CASSITSGRGNEQFF,TGTGCCAGTAGTATAACTAGCGGGAGGGGCAATGAGCAGTTCTTC
.,.,TRBV21-1,TRBJ1-6,CASSKVGAYSYNSPLHF,TGTGCCAGCAGCAAAGTGGGGGCCTACTCCTATAATTCACCCCTCCACTTT
.,once,TRBV6-1,TRBJ2-2,CASSEGPGELFF,TGTGCCAGCAGTGAAGGGCCCGGGGAGCTGTTTTTT
.,.,TRBV6-1,TRBJ2-7,CASSEGVYEQYF,TGTGCCAGCAGTGAAGGAGTCTACGAGCAGTACTTC
TRBD2,.,TRBV2,TRBJ2-4,CASSEDSGRNIQYF,TGTGCCAGCAGTGAAGATAGCGGGAGGAACATTCAGTACTTC
.,.,TRBV7-9,TRBJ1-1,CASSLGANTEAFF,TGTGCCAGCAGCTTAGGAGCAAACACTGAAGCTTTCTTT
TRBD1,.,TRBV6-6,TRBJ2-3,CASSPGQGGRHFTDTQYF,TGTGCCAGCAGTCCAGGACAGGGGGGAAGGCACTTCACAGATACGCAGTATTTT
.,.,TRBV5-1,TRBJ1-1,CASTGMNTEAFF,TGCGCCAGCACAGGAATGAACACTGAAGCTTTCTTT
.,once,TRBV7-9,TRBJ1-1,CASSSRQDTEAFF,TGTGCCAGCAGCTCCCGACAGGACACTGAAGCTTTCTTT
.,.,TRBV7-2,TRBJ2-5,CASSFQGSGGETQYF,TGTGCCAGCAGCTTCCAGGGGAGCGGCGGGGAGACCCAGTACTTC
TRBD2,.,TRBV14,TRBJ2-7,CASSQRLASEQYF,TGTGCCAGCAGCCAAAGACTAGCATCCGAGCAGTACTTC
TRBD1,.,TRBV20-1,TRBJ1-3,CSASFRQGRADTIYF,TGCAGTGCTAGTTTCCGACAGGGAAGGGCAGACACCATATATTTT
TRBD1,.,TRBV5-1,TRBJ1-1,CASSLGQGGGTEAFF,TGCGCCAGCAGCTTGGGGCAGGGGGGAGGAACTGAAGCTTTCTTT
.,.,TRBV12-5,TRBJ2-1,CASGLLWAGSYNEQFF,TGTGCTAGTGGTTTGCTTTGGGCTGGCTCCTACAATGAGCAGTTCTTC
.,.,TRBV9,TRBJ1-2,CASSMPTGGAHYGYTF,TGTGCCAGCAGCATGCCGACGGGGGGCGCACACTATGGCTACACCTTC
.,.,TRBV7-3,TRBJ2-3,CASSSSGLRTDTQYF,TGTGCCAGCAGCTCTTCCGGACTTCGCACAGATACGCAGTATTTT
.,.,TRBV3-1/TRBV3-2,TRBJ2-1,CASSRSGNEQFF,TGTGCCAGCAGCCGAAGCGGCAATGAGCAGTTCTTC
.,.,TRBV2,TRBJ2-4,CASGTGENIQYF,TGTGCCAGCGGGACTGGGGAAAACATTCAGTACTTC
TRBD1,.,TRBV28,TRBJ2-7,CASSPHGTGLYEQYF,TGTGCCAGCAGTCCCCACGGGACAGGGTTATACGAGCAGTACTTC
TRBD1,.,TRBV20-1,TRBJ1-4,CSASSRQGLEKLFF,TGCAGTGCTAGTTCCAGACAGGGCCTTGAAAAACTGTTTTTT
TRBD1,.,TRBV5-1,TRBJ2-5,CASSMTGEETQYF,TGCGCCAGCAGCATGACAGGGGAGGAGACCCAGTACTTC
TRBD2,.,TRBV7-9,TRBJ2-1,CASSPGLAGYNEQFF,TGTGCCAGCAGCCCGGGACTAGCGGGCTACAATGAGCAGTTCTTC
.,.,TRBV5-6,TRBJ2-7,CASSLGSAGEQYF,TGTGCCAGCAGCTTGGGTAGTGCAGGCGAGCAGTACTTC
TRBD2,.,TRBV10-3,TRBJ2-7,CATRIMGGATVSSYEQYF,TGTGCCACCCGGATAATGGGAGGGGCGACAGTATCCTCCTACGAGCAGTACTTC
TRBD1,.,TRBV29-1,TRBJ2-5,CSVEPQGEETQYF,TGCAGCGTTGAGCCCCAGGGGGAGGAGACCCAGTACTTC
.,once,TRBV10-2,TRBJ1-2,CASSERRYGYTF,TGCGCCAGCAGTGAACGGCGGTATGGCTACACCTTC